Below, one TCR beta chain is given with its context. Its antigen target is currently unknown. This entry belongs to a study of cytomegalovirus exposure and HLA in healthy donors (dated by TCRdb to between 2016 and 2019). For context, the study as a whole: An earlier analysis of a few hundred of the donors reported 276 Gb of sequence data and 90 million to 120 million unique TCR beta sequences obtained from about 179 million T cells. Typing coverage differed by locus: A, B, C, DRB1 and DQB1 were typed in roughly 620-640 donors, DQA1 in about 500, DPA1 in 600 to 610, and DPB1 in 472. The study aimed to test whether signatures of past pathogen exposure could be identified by cataloging public T cell receptors. In a later genetic analysis, genome-wide SNP genotypes for about 55% of the 666 donors were used, and that subset was treated as a discovery cohort. Roughly 300 gigabases of sequencing data and roughly 90 million unique TCR sequences were included in an early release covering about 700 HLA-typed donors. On average, around 240,000 unique TCR beta nucleotide sequences were sequenced per donor among 300 to 500 genotyped donors of the cohort, with roughly 20% of those sequences being non-productive. Because of strong linkage in the cohort, roughly five DR-DQ haplotypes were treated as single units for association and clustering. The study used immunosequencing to profile the T cell repertoires of approximately 650 subjects and linked those repertoires to cytomegalovirus serostatus. Among the roughly 400 genotyped donors, about 83% belonged to the genetic ancestry cluster associated with self-reported Caucasian donors. Donor age, sex, ethnicity and CMV serostatus were compiled alongside the repertoire data. Besides the first cohort of roughly 700 subjects, a separate validation cohort made up of over a hundred different subjects was used. Every repertoire in the discovery cohort had been generated on one and the same sequencing platform. To decide whether each TCR beta V gene segment behaved as functional or pseudogenic, an earlier analysis of 587 of the donors relied on high-throughput TCR beta sequencing. High-throughput TCR immunosequencing, statistical association of individual TCRs with disease status, and machine learning were combined to predict cytomegalovirus infection status. In a later analysis, previously published TCR beta repertoires from 500 to 750 donors were re-analyzed and high-resolution HLA genotyping was added so that TCR occurrence patterns could be studied. Rather than using new phenotypic data, the later analysis identified candidate immune exposures from TCR beta sequences and from how often those sequences occurred across donors. Class I and class II HLA loci were covered by the typing at four-digit resolution. Findings and caveats that apply to the study as a whole: Linkage disequilibrium might explain the correlated functional status among segregating V segments, but an unknown experimental factor could not be excluded. The sequencing pipeline was judged likely to have produced a cluster of highly shared sequence variants as a technical artifact. In a later analysis, HLA-associated TCR beta chains were found to be more clonally expanded and to have lower generation probabilities than equally common non-associated chains. Because some donors lacked HLA typing at each locus, the association tests relied only on the typed subset. Assigning TCR associations to individual alleles was difficult when HLA alleles, especially DR and DQ, strongly co-occurred. Presence/absence analyses assumed roughly uniform sequencing depth across donors, an assumption that may not hold. According to a later analysis, parvovirus B19, influenza, CMV and Epstein-Barr virus appeared linked to several top co-occurrence clusters. Three of the identified cytomegalovirus-associated TCR beta chains were confirmed in vitro to be specific for cytomegalovirus antigens. A later genetic analysis reported fewer N-insertions in productive TCRs among donors in an Asian-associated ancestry cluster than the approximately 700-donor mean. CMV serostatus was the only immune exposure information available for the cohort. A further reported finding was that TCR beta sequences accurately predicted the HLA-A and HLA-B alleles for most subjects in the first cohort. Because counts were too low, under 20 rarely observed V segments, including chromosome 9 orphons, were left out of the earlier analysis of approximately 500 of the donors. In this cohort, only TCR beta chains were sequenced, and detectable features were limited by the absence of alpha or paired-chain data. A later analysis associated roughly 17,000 TCR beta sequences with specific HLA alleles at a false discovery rate of 0.05. In an earlier analysis of around 600 of the donors, most TCR beta V segments appeared in productive rearrangements about 90% or about 30% of the time, broadly matching IMGT annotations. In both the original and validation cohorts, the classifier was reported to diagnose cytomegalovirus status with high specificity and sensitivity. The authors suggested that the approach could potentially be extended to other disease states and immunological phenotypes. The 87-base-pair reads could not distinguish some IMGT-functional V segments, including TRBV6-2 and TRBV6-3, so those segments were excluded. A later genetic analysis associated a missense DCLRE1C variant with V-gene and J-gene trimming of TCR beta chains, and an independent cohort replicated the association. Most TCR sequences were seen in very few donors, while some public TCRs were found in many individuals. A total of 150 to 200 TCR beta chains were listed by the study as associated with cytomegalovirus. In a later analysis, most CMV-associated TCR beta chains were found to appear HLA-restricted, with HLA associations seemingly driven largely by CMV exposure. According to a later analysis, TCR association rates differed among HLA loci, with DRB1 alleles showing the most associated TCRs and HLA-C alleles showing the fewest.

The cohort consisted of 670 or so healthy bone marrow donors. Cohort members were all nominally healthy when sampled, although unrecorded immune exposures were likely present. The donor was CMV seropositive and belonged to the group of about 290 seropositive cohort members. Every donor gave a peripheral blood sample, and the peripheral blood mononuclear cells from that sample were used for TCR beta sequencing. The Qiagen DNeasy Blood Extraction Kit was used to extract genomic DNA from the blood cell samples. Library method: the immunoSEQ multiplex PCR assay. The multiplex PCR relied on a mix of 60 forward primers for TCR Vbeta segments and 13 reverse primers for TCR Jbeta segments. A multiplex PCR assay on genomic DNA amplified the CDR3 region of rearranged TCR beta genes. Amplified TCR beta libraries were sequenced as 87-base-pair reads on the Illumina HiSeq System. The authors processed their data as follows. A later analysis tallied about 77 million unique TCR beta chains across the approximately 670 repertoires, and some 10 million of those chains were shared by two or more donors. Raw reads were error-corrected and collapsed into unique sequences by a nearest-neighbor algorithm in which closely related sequences were merged to remove PCR and sequencing errors. CDR3 sequences were aligned to IMGT reference sequences to assign V, D and J gene segments. For a sequence to be retained, a match of at least six nucleotides was required to both a V gene segment and a J gene segment. A rearrangement counted as productive if the CDR3 had no stop codons and remained in frame with V and J, and every other rearrangement counted as non-productive. CDR3 was defined by IMGT convention, running from the second conserved V-encoded cysteine to the conserved J-encoded phenylalanine. Sequences without an unambiguous match to a single V gene segment were excluded from the earlier analysis of approximately 560 of the donors. An earlier analysis of 587 of the donors called V segments functional above 56.7% productive rearrangements and segregating when the between-donor standard deviation exceeded 5%. To diagnose cytomegalovirus status from the catalog of TCR beta chain sequences, a statistical classification framework was built. V and J gene assignment, in a later analysis, came from comparing TCR nucleotide sequences with IMGT/GENE-DB human TR gene sequences. In a later analysis, CDR3 sequences and most-parsimonious VDJ recombination scenarios were assigned using the TCRdist pipeline. In a later analysis, each TCR beta chain was defined by its CDR3 amino acid sequence together with its V-gene family, and reads without a unique V-gene family were excluded. To address suspected cross-contamination and a sequencing artifact, a later analysis removed around 600 highly shared, low-generation-probability nucleotide sequences. A later analysis calculated a clonal expansion index for each public chain from normalized within-repertoire ranks of inferred template counts. Generation probabilities in a later analysis came from a VDJ recombination model fitted to out-of-frame rearrangements, and those results were checked against IGoR. In a later analysis, hypergeometric tests were used to score TCR-TCR, TCR-HLA and TCR-CMV co-occurrence, with a repertoire-size bias correction applied to TCR pairs. A later analysis estimated false discovery rates by permuting HLA or CMV assignments 20 times. In a later analysis, co-occurring TCRs were grouped using DBSCAN, with TCRdist sequence similarity added in when clustering inside HLA-allele-positive subsets. For co-occurrence clustering, repertoires with fewer than 30,000 or more than 120,000 public chains were excluded, along with roughly 5 repertoires with anomalous nucleotide sharing. TCRdb's version of the immuneACCESS table is confined to in-frame rearrangements and falls short of the full clone set. An unresolved V gene accounts for under half of the shortfall where checked; the remainder is of unknown origin. V, J and clone size are taken as reported in that table, and D and trimming were inferred from the DNA itself. The sample's clone listing holds around 57,000 clones. The ten biggest clones cover more than 9.5% of the sample.

The CDR3 sequence holds 15 residues, the cysteine and phenylalanine included. The retained sequence is limited to the CDR3, 45 bases, with the frame set at the first base. The germline V gene (reference sequence) yields MNHNY for CDR1 and SVGAGI for CDR2. Unmatched junction bases come to 9, with V trimmed by 7 bases and J by 8 bases. The TCR comes from a woman between 45 and 65 years old in good health and CMV-seropositive. In this chain, TRBV6-6 is recombined with TRBJ1-4; the junction holds 11 bases that match TRBD1. Sequenced: PBMCs. The DNA is TGTGCCAGCACTCGTCCGGGACAGGGGGGAGAAAAACTGTTTTTT. The translation is CASTRPGQGGEKLFF.